This entry features one T cell receptor (beta chain) sequence. This record belongs to a study of blood T cell repertoires in COVID-19. The CDR3 sequence is 14 residues long. With 0 bases removed from V and 3 bases from J, the gap between germline ends came to 10 bases. Germline V gene data show CDR1 as SGHRS and CDR2 as YFSETQ. Sequencing used immunoSEQ multiplex PCR; TCRdb keeps in-frame clones, though not all of them. The table lists roughly 360,000 clones, 81% of them singletons. Sequencing input: peripheral blood. V and J are TRBV5-1 and TRBJ2-7; no clear D gene. The sequence was obtained from a human donor with acute or convalescent COVID-19. The donor label of this sample is uncertain. The CDR3 here is CASSLAGSGYEQYF. The CDR3, as DNA: TGCGCCAGCAGCTTGGCCGGGTCGGGCTACGAGCAGTACTTC.